This entry lists 27 T cell receptor beta chains sequenced from one sample in a study of blood T cell repertoires in COVID-19. Clones were sequenced by immunoSEQ multiplex PCR, and TCRdb holds only the in-frame ones, with some missing. The table includes fewer than 200,000 clones, roughly 88% detected once. Input material: peripheral blood. These receptors were collected from a man aged 60 to 69 who had recovered from COVID-19.

The chain links TRBV4-1 to TRBJ2-7, with D maybe TRBD2 (6 bases). Germline V gene data show CDR1 as MGHRA and CDR2 as YSYEKL. This CDR3 is built from 13 residues. Trimming stripped 4 bases from V and 5 bases from J, with 12 bases between. In DNA, the CDR3 is TGCGCCAGCAGCCCGGAGGGATGGAACGAGCAGTACTTC. Its translation is CASSPEGWNEQYF.

The chain links TRBV3-1 (or the pseudogene TRBV3-2) to TRBJ2-2; 8 bases line up with TRBD2. The CDR3 is 16 residues long. Germline V CDR1 and CDR2: LGHDT, YNNKEL (reference sequence). V shed 7 bases and J 2 bases; nucleotides not matched to a gene: 9. The CDR3: CASNNGGAGNTGELFF. CDR3 coding DNA: TGTGCCAGCAACAACGGGGGGGCCGGAAACACCGGGGAGCTGTTTTTT.

The rearrangement uses TRBV19 and TRBJ2-7; weak D call: TRBD1 (5 bases). Germline V lookup: CDR1 LNHDA, CDR2 SQIVND (reference sequence). The CDR3 runs to 13 residues. Trimming pared 4 bases from V and 5 bases from J, leaving 12 bases between. DNA for the CDR3: TGTGCCAGTAGTAGATCAGGGTCCGACGAGCAGTACTTC. The encoded protein is CASSRSGSDEQYF.

This clone has just a few counts. The genes are TRBV6-6 and TRBJ2-1, with D tentatively TRBD1 (5 bases). The V gene lost 6 bases and the J gene lost 8 bases, with 17 bases spanning the gap. The CDR3 covers 14 residues. Germline assignment: CDR1 MNHNY and CDR2 SVGAGI (reference sequence). The CDR3 sequence: CASRRTTVSDEQFF. The CDR3 coding sequence is TGTGCCAGCAGACGTACGACAGTTTCTGATGAGCAGTTCTTC.

The gene calls are TRBV15 and TRBJ2-5; 7 bases are a match to TRBD1. Germline V CDR1 and CDR2: LNHNV, YYDKDF (reference sequence). The CDR3 is 17 residues long. With V trimmed by 1 base and J by 4 bases, 12 bases remained unmatched. The CDR3 protein is CATSRGTGGRVGETQYF. The CDR3 DNA reads as TGTGCCACCAGCAGAGGGACAGGAGGTAGAGTGGGAGAGACCCAGTACTTC.

This CDR3 reads CASKTSGASTDTQYF. The CDR3 nucleotides are TGTGCCAGTAAAACTAGCGGGGCTAGCACAGATACGCAGTATTTT. The chain has TRBV19 and TRBJ2-3; 10 nucleotides match TRBD2. The CDR3 spans 15 residues. Germline V gene data show CDR1 as LNHDA and CDR2 as SQIVND (reference sequence). The V gene end was trimmed by 7 bases and the J gene end by 0 bases; junction bases not matched to a gene: 4.

The V gene is TRBV27, the J gene TRBJ1-2; tentative D call: TRBD1 (5 bases). V dropped 5 bases and J dropped 3 bases, with 13 bases sitting between them. The CDR3 extends over 14 amino acids. Germline values: CDR1 MNHEY, CDR2 SMNVEV (reference sequence). The CDR3 protein is CASSPPGGYYGYTF. The CDR3 DNA reads as TGTGCCAGCAGTCCCCCGGGGGGGTACTATGGCTACACCTTC.

This clone was seen once. The chain combines TRBV30 with TRBJ2-5, with 8 bases lining up with TRBD1. Germline values: CDR1 GTSNPN, CDR2 SVGIG (reference sequence). The J segment lost 2 bases and the V segment lost 2 bases, leaving 4 bases of the junction unmatched. The CDR3 extends over 14 amino acids. CDR3 sequence reads: CAWSRTGSQETQYF. For the CDR3, the DNA is TGTGCCTGGAGTCGGACAGGGTCGCAAGAGACCCAGTACTTC.

The rearrangement links TRBV11-3 to TRBJ1-3; D unclear. Trimming took 5 bases from V and 0 from J, leaving 5 bases between them. CDR1 and CDR2 from the germline V gene are SGHNT and YENEEA. The CDR3 is made up of 13 amino acids. The CDR3 reads CASSGGSGNTIYF. The CDR3 region has the DNA TGTGCCAGCAGCGGAGGCTCTGGAAACACCATATATTTT. The variable domain in full, with the rest retrieved from reference TRBV11-3 and TRBJ1-3, is EAGVVQSPRYKIIEKKQPVAFWCNPISGHNTLYWYLQNLGQGPELLIRYENEEAVDDSQLPKDRFSAERLKGVDSTLKIQPAELGDSAVYLCASSGGSGNTIYFGEGSWLTVV.

V gene TRBV9 combines with J gene TRBJ2-5; D gene ambiguous. Germline-derived CDR1 and CDR2 are SGDLS and YYNGEE. This CDR3 contains 15 residues. Trimming pared 3 bases from V and 5 bases from J, leaving 17 bases between. In DNA form, the CDR3 reads TGTGCCAGCAGCGCGCAGACCCGGAGAACCGAGACCCAGTACTTC. Protein product: CASSAQTRRTETQYF.

The chain joins TRBV6-2 or TRBV6-3 to TRBJ1-1; TRBD1 aligns across 12 bases. Germline V gene lookup returns CDR1 MNHEY and CDR2 SVGEGT. V gave up 6 bases and J gave up 4 bases; unmatched junction bases: 9. There are 16 residues in the CDR3. The DNA for the CDR3 is TGTGCCAGCAGCTCGGGACAGGGGGCGGTACGCACTGAAGCTTTCTTT. Translated: CASSSGQGAVRTEAFF.

The chain combines TRBV18 with TRBJ1-4; the match to TRBD1 covers 8 bases. The J segment lost 8 bases and the V segment lost 0 bases, leaving 2 bases of the junction unmatched. The V gene's germline CDR1 is KGHSH and CDR2 LQKENI. The CDR3 contains 14 residues. The CDR3 nucleotides are TGTGCCAGCTCACCACCAGGACAGGGCGAAAAACTGTTTTTT. It yields the protein CASSPPGQGEKLFF. The variable domain in full, with the rest retrieved from reference TRBV18 and TRBJ1-4, is NAGVMQNPRHLVRRRGQEARLRCSPMKGHSHVYWYRQLPEEGLKFMVYLQKENIIDESGMPKERFSAEFPKEGPSILRIQQVVRGDSAAYFCASSPPGQGEKLFFGSGTQLSVL.

The chain is built from TRBV6-1 and TRBJ1-1; 9 bases are shared with TRBD1. J gave up 2 bases and V 2 bases, and 12 bases lay outside the gene matches. From germline, CDR1 is MNHNS and CDR2 SASEGT. CDR3 size: 18 residues. The CDR3 DNA reads as TGTGCCAGCAGTGAATTAGCCCAACCGGGACAGGGTAACACTGAAGCTTTCTTT. Residues: CASSELAQPGQGNTEAFF.

The V gene is TRBV5-1, the J gene TRBJ2-1; possible D gene TRBD1, 6 bases. From germline, CDR1 is SGHRS and CDR2 YFSETQ. The length of the CDR3 is 14 residues. Trimming removed 0 bases from V and 8 bases from J, with 12 bases in between. The CDR3 DNA reads TGCGCCAGCAGCTTGGAGTCAGGGGCGTATGAGCAGTTCTTC. Its translation is CASSLESGAYEQFF.

The chain couples TRBV27 to TRBJ1-4; D is unclear. Trimming cost V 0 bases and J 0 bases, with 5 bases left between them. The length of the CDR3 is 15 residues. Germline loops: CDR1 MNHEY, CDR2 SMNVEV (reference sequence). CDR3 loop: CASSLSYATNEKLFF. CDR3 DNA sequence: TGTGCCAGCAGTTTATCCTATGCAACTAATGAAAAACTGTTTTTT.

The table lists this clone with a count of one. V and J are TRBV10-2 and TRBJ1-1; 10 positions match TRBD1. The CDR3 extends over 16 amino acids. The germline V gene encodes CDR1 WSHSY and CDR2 SAAADI. V was pared by 4 bases and J by 3 bases, with 8 bases of the junction left unmatched. The CDR3 coding sequence is TGCGCCAGCAGTGGGGGGGGACAGGGGTGGTACACTGAAGCTTTCTTT. Translation gives CASSGGGQGWYTEAFF.

V and J are TRBV10-3 and TRBJ2-7; TRBD1 agrees at 7 bases. After removal of 0 bases from V and 4 bases from J, the junction contained 9 bases not matched to a gene. The length of the CDR3 is 16 residues. Germline CDR1 ENHRY, CDR2 SYGVKD. The DNA for the CDR3 is TGTGCCATCAGTGAGTCGTTGTTGGACAGGTCTTACGAGCAGTACTTC. The encoded protein is CAISESLLDRSYEQYF.

This rearrangement joins TRBV28 to TRBJ1-1, with D perhaps TRBD1 (6 bases). From germline, CDR1 is MDHEN and CDR2 SYDVKM. The CDR3 length is 13 residues. The ends were cut back, 5 bases at V and 6 bases at J, with 13 bases in the middle. CDR3 in amino acids: CASSRTGSSEAFF. The DNA of the CDR3 is TGTGCCAGCAGTAGAACAGGGTCGTCTGAAGCTTTCTTT.

The V and J genes are TRBV6-5 and TRBJ1-5; D gene unclear. V lost 8 bases, J lost 0 bases, and 14 bases lay in between. Germline V gene data show CDR1 as MNHEY and CDR2 as SVGAGI. This CDR3 is 15 amino acids long. The CDR3 nucleotides read TGTGCCAGCGGGTATTCGGCGGATAGCAATCAGCCCCAGCATTTT. This sequence encodes CASGYSADSNQPQHF.

This chain uses TRBV6-5 with TRBJ1-1; D uncertain. Germline V gene lookup returns CDR1 MNHEY and CDR2 SVGAGI. Trimming shortened V by 2 bases and J by 6 bases, and 10 bases separated the two germline ends. The CDR3 is 13 residues long. The CDR3: CASSYNLASEAFF. CDR3 DNA: TGTGCCAGCAGTTACAACCTAGCCTCTGAAGCTTTCTTT.

This rearrangement joins TRBV7-9 to TRBJ2-7; D remains unclear. CDR1 is SEHNR and CDR2 is FQNEAQ in the germline V gene (reference sequence). The CDR3 contains 11 residues. Trimming cost V 2 bases and J 6 bases, with 5 bases left between them. The CDR3 is CASSLLSEQYF. CDR3 sequence (DNA): TGTGCCAGCAGCTTACTCTCCGAGCAGTACTTC.

The chain links TRBV5-1 to TRBJ1-2; a possible D gene is TRBD1 (5 bases). Germline V CDR1 and CDR2: SGHRS, YFSETQ. The germline V and J ends were trimmed by 0 bases and 1 base, with 7 bases remaining between them. The CDR3 totals 14 residues. Written as DNA, the CDR3 is TGCGCCAGCAGCTTGGGCAGGGATAACTATGGCTACACCTTC. Protein: CASSLGRDNYGYTF.

The chain has TRBV7-3 and TRBJ1-2; 8 nucleotides line up with TRBD1. V gave up 1 base and J gave up 6 bases; unmatched junction bases: 10. CDR3 length equals 16 residues. Per the germline V gene, CDR1 is SGHTA and CDR2 is FQGTGA. The CDR3 loop reads CASSLSPGGSVDGYTF. The CDR3 nucleotides are TGTGCCAGCAGCTTAAGCCCAGGGGGCTCGGTGGATGGCTACACCTTC.

This clone was detected once. V is TRBV7-2 and J is TRBJ2-2; possibly TRBD1 for D (6 bases). Germline V lookup: CDR1 SGHTA, CDR2 FQGNSA. V lost 1 base, J lost 8 bases, and 14 bases lay in between. The CDR3 is made up of 15 amino acids. Here the CDR3 reads CASSLVLQGRGELFF. DNA of the CDR3: TGTGCCAGCAGCTTAGTGCTCCAGGGGCGAGGGGAGCTGTTTTTT.

The CDR3 DNA follows: TGCGCCAGCAGCTCCATGGGACTAGCGGGGGCCCTATCCTACAATGAGCAGTTCTTC. Translation: CASSSMGLAGALSYNEQFF. This chain joins TRBV5-1 and TRBJ2-1, with 14 bases matching TRBD2. CDR1 and CDR2 from the germline V gene are SGHRS and YFSETQ. The CDR3 is 19 residues long. V lost 3 bases, J lost 1 base, and 9 bases stayed unmatched.

The chain employs TRBV19 and TRBJ2-7; D remains ambiguous. Per the germline V gene, CDR1 is LNHDA and CDR2 is SQIVND (reference sequence). The CDR3 is 12 residues long. V lost 4 bases, J lost 4 bases, and 8 bases lay in between. CDR3 bases: TGTGCCAGTAGTACAGACGAGTACGAGCAGTACTTC. Its translation: CASSTDEYEQYF.

Comment on this clone: This sample also contains other DNA sequences that code for the same CDR3. V and J are TRBV5-1 and TRBJ2-7; 8 nucleotides match TRBD1. Looked up from germline, CDR1 is SGHRS and CDR2 is YFSETQ. The V segment lost 3 bases and the J segment 0 bases; nucleotides outside the gene matches: 2. The CDR3 sequence is 14 residues long. CDR3 sequence (DNA): TGCGCCAGCAGCTCTACAGGGGGCTCCTACGAGCAGTACTTC. Its translation: CASSSTGGSYEQYF.